The T cell receptor beta chain described here comes from a study of blood T cell repertoires in COVID-19. CDR3 length equals 13 residues. Germline loops: CDR1 LGHDT, CDR2 YNNKEL (reference sequence). With 0 bases removed from V and 5 bases from J, the gap between germline ends came to 7 bases. Using immunoSEQ multiplex PCR, the repertoire was profiled, and TCRdb retains in-frame clones only, with some absent. The sample records 100,000 to 150,000 clones, around 80% being singletons. This sequence originates from a man older than 75 with active or convalescent COVID-19. The chain is built from TRBV3-1 (or the pseudogene TRBV3-2) and TRBJ1-1; D is undetermined. The sample comprised peripheral blood. The CDR3 nucleotides are TGTGCCAGCAGCCAAGATCTCCCTACTGAAGCTTTCTTT. It is translated as CASSQDLPTEAFF.